This T cell receptor (beta chain) was recovered during a study of T cell changes during pregnancy in multiple sclerosis. The method was immunoSEQ multiplex PCR; TCRdb's version includes in-frame clones alone and lacks a portion of them. Here the sample spans 50,000 or so clones, about 91% being singletons. The clonotype comes from a female donor in good health, enrolled as a control in a pregnancy study. Sequenced here: peripheral blood, sampled after pregnancy.

The CDR3 nucleotides are TGTGCCAGCAGTGAGGAGGGAGGGGATACGCAGTATTTT. Translated, it gives CASSEEGGDTQYF. The chain has TRBV6-4 and TRBJ2-3, with 7 bases aligning to TRBD2. This CDR3 is 13 amino acids long. Germline V lookup: CDR1 MRHNA, CDR2 SNTAGT. V was pared by 3 bases and J by 6 bases, with 3 bases of the junction left unmatched.